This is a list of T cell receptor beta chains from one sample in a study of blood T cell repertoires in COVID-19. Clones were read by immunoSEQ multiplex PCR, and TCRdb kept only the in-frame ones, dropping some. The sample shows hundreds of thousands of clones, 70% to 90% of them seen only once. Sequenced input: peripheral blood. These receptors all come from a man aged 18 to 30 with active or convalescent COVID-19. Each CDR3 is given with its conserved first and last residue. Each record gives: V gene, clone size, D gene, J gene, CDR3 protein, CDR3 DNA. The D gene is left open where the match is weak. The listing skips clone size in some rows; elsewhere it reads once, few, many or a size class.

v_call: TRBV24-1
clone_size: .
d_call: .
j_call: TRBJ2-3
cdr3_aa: CATSDLEGGTDTQYF
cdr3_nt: TGTGCCACCAGTGATTTGGAGGGGGGCACAGATACGCAGTATTTT

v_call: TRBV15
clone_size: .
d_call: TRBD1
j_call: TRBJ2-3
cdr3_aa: CATSRDPDRASTDTQYF
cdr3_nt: TGTGCCACCAGCAGAGACCCGGACAGGGCGAGCACAGATACGCAGTATTTT

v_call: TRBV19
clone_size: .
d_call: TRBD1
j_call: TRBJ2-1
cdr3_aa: CASSIEGQGTGNEQFF
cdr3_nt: TGTGCCAGTAGTATCGAAGGACAGGGTACTGGGAATGAGCAGTTCTTC

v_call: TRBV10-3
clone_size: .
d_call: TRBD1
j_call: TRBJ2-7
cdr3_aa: CAGGTGSYEQYF
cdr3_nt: TGTGCCGGCGGGACAGGGTCCTACGAGCAGTACTTC

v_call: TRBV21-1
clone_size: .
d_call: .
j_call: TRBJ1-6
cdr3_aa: CASSKKRQDSNSPLHF
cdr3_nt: TGTGCCAGCAGCAAAAAAAGACAGGACTCTAATTCACCCCTCCACTTT

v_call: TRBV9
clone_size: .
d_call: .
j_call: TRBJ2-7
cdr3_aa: CASSVATGGAHEQYF
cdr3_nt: TGTGCCAGCAGCGTAGCTACTGGGGGGGCTCACGAGCAGTACTTC

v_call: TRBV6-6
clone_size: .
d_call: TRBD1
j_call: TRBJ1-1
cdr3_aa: CASSGDRRYENTEAFF
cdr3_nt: TGTGCCAGCAGTGGGGACAGGCGGTACGAGAACACTGAAGCTTTCTTT

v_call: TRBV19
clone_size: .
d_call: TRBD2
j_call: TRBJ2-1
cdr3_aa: CASSAGGAGFYEQFF
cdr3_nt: TGTGCCAGTAGCGCCGGGGGGGCCGGCTTCTATGAGCAGTTCTTC

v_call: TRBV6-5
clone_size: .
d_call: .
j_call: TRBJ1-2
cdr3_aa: CASSYSQGGSYGYTF
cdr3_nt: TGTGCCAGCAGTTACTCGCAGGGAGGAAGCTATGGCTACACCTTC

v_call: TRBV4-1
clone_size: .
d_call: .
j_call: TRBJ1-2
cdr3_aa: CASSQLMPSGKGGYTF
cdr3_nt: TGCGCCAGCAGCCAATTGATGCCTAGCGGAAAGGGGGGCTACACCTTC

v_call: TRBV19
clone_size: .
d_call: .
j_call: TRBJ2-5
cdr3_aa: CASSVTGRETQYF
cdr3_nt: TGTGCCAGTAGTGTCACAGGGAGAGAGACCCAGTACTTC

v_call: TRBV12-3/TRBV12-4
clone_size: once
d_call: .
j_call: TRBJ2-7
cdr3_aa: CASSPRGYEQYF
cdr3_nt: TGTGCCAGCAGTCCCCGCGGCTACGAGCAGTACTTC

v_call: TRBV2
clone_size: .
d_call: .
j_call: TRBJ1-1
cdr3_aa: CASSEAGVDTEAFF
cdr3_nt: TGTGCCAGCAGTGAGGCGGGGGTGGACACTGAAGCTTTCTTT

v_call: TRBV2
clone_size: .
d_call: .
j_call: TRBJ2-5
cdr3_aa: CASRLQETQYF
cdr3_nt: TGTGCCAGCAGGTTACAAGAGACCCAGTACTTC

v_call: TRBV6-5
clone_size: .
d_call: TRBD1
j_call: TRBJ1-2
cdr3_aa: CASSYWDRGPNYGYTF
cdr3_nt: TGTGCCAGCAGTTACTGGGACAGGGGCCCTAACTATGGCTACACCTTC

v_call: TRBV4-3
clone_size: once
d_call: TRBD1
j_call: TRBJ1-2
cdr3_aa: CASSQDPGQGFYGYTF
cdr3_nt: TGCGCCAGCAGCCAAGATCCGGGACAGGGATTTTATGGCTACACCTTC

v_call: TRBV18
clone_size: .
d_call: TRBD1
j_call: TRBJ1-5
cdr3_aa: CASSSGQGAYQPQHF
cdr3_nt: TGTGCCAGCTCATCCGGACAGGGGGCTTATCAGCCCCAGCATTTT

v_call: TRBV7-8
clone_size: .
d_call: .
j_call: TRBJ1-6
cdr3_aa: CASSERGGGYNSPLHF
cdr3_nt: TGTGCCAGCAGCGAAAGGGGAGGGGGCTATAATTCACCCCTCCACTTT

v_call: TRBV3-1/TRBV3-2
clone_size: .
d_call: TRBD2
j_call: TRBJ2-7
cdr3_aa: CASTRGAGGLYEQYF
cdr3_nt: TGTGCCTCGACGCGAGGGGCGGGGGGGCTTTACGAGCAGTACTTC

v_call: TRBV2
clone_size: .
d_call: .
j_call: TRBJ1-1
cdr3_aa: CASSPTNTEAFF
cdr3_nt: TGTGCCAGCAGTCCGACTAACACTGAAGCTTTCTTT

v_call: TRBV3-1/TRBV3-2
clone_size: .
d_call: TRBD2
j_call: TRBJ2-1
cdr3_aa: CASSQDPSGEYYNEQFF
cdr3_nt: TGTGCCAGCAGCCAAGATCCTAGCGGGGAATACTACAATGAGCAGTTCTTC

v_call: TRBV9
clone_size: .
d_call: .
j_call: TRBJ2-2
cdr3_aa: CASSVNPSTGELFF
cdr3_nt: TGTGCCAGCAGCGTAAATCCCAGCACCGGGGAGCTGTTTTTT

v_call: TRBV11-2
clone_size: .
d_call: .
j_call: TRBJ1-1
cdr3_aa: CASSLVGGTAEAFF
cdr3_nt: TGTGCCAGCAGCTTAGTGGGGGGTACCGCTGAAGCTTTCTTT

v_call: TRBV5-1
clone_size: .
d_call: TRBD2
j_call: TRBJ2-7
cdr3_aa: CASSLVAGGDYEQYF
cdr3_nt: TGCGCCAGCAGCTTGGTGGCGGGGGGGGACTACGAGCAGTACTTC

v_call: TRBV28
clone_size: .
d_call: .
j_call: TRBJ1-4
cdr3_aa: CASSLVGATNEKLFF
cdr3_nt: TGTGCCAGCAGTTTGGTAGGAGCAACTAATGAAAAACTGTTTTTT

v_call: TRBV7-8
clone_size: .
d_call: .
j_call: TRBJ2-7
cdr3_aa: CASSLKRSAGPSYEQYF
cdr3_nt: TGTGCCAGCAGCTTAAAAAGGTCGGCAGGGCCCTCCTACGAGCAGTACTTC

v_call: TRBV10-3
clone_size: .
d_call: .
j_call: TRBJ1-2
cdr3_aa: CAISVSGGDYGYTF
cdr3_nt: TGTGCCATCAGTGTCTCGGGAGGGGACTATGGCTACACCTTC

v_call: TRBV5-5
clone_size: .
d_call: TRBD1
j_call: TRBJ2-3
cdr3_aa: CASSLGTGSDTQYF
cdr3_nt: TGTGCCAGCAGCTTAGGGACAGGGTCAGATACGCAGTATTTT

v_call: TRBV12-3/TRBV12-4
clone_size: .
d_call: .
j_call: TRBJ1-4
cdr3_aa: CASSSLNEKLFF
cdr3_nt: TGTGCCAGCAGTTCCCTGAATGAAAAACTGTTTTTT

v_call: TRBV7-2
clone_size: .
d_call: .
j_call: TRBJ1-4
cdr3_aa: CASSFTGSGEKLFF
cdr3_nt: TGTGCCAGCAGCTTTACAGGGTCTGGTGAAAAACTGTTTTTT

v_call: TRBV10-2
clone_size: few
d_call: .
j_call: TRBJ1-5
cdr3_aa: CASSEAGLYSNQPQHF
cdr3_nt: TGCGCCAGCAGTGAGGCGGGTCTCTATAGCAATCAGCCCCAGCATTTT

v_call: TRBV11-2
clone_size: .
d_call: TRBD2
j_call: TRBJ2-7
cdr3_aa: CASSLDLGGSYEQYF
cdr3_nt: TGTGCCAGCAGCTTAGATTTGGGGGGGTCCTACGAGCAGTACTTC

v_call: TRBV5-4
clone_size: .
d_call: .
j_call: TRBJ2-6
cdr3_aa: CASSLGLGGAGANVLTF
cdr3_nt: TGTGCCAGCAGCTTGGGGTTGGGGGGTGCTGGGGCCAACGTCCTGACTTTC

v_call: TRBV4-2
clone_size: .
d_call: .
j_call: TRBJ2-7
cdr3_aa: CASSQEGSRSYEQYF
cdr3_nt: TGTGCCAGCAGCCAAGAAGGGAGCAGAAGCTACGAGCAGTACTTC

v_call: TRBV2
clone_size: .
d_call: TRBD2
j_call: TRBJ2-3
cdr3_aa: CASRPGGASTDTQYF
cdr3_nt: TGTGCCAGCAGACCCGGGGGGGCGAGCACAGATACGCAGTATTTT

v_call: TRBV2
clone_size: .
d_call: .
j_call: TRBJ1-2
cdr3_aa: CASSEWGRNYGYTF
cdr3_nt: TGTGCCAGCAGTGAATGGGGGAGGAACTATGGCTACACCTTC

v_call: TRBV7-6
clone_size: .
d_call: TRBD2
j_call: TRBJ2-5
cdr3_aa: CASSPRASGQETQYF
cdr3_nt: TGTGCCAGCAGCCCTCGGGCTAGCGGCCAAGAGACCCAGTACTTC

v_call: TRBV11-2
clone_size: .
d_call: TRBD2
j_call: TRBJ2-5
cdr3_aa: CASSPGLAGLRETQYF
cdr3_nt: TGTGCCAGCAGCCCGGGACTAGCGGGGCTTCGGGAGACCCAGTACTTC

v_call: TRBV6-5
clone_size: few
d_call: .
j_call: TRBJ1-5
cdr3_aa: CASSPRGQPQHF
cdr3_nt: TGTGCCAGCAGTCCCCGCGGTCAGCCCCAGCATTTT

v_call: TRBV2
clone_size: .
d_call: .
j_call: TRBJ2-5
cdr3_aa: CASSEVPGGETQYF
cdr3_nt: TGTGCCAGCAGTGAAGTCCCAGGGGGGGAGACCCAGTACTTC

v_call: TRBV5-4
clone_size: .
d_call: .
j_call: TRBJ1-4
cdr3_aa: CASSLTGAEKLFF
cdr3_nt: TGTGCCAGCAGCTTGACAGGCGCCGAAAAACTGTTTTTT

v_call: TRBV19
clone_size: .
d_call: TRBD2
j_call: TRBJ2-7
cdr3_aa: CASSSPGGEYEQYF
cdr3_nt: TGTGCCAGTAGTTCCCCGGGGGGAGAATACGAGCAGTACTTC

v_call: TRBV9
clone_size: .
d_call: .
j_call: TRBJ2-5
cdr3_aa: CASSAAWGPQETQYF
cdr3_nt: TGTGCCAGCAGCGCTGCTTGGGGGCCTCAAGAGACCCAGTACTTC

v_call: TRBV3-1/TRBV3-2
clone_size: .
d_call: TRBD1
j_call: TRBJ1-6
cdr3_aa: CASSHRDRDSPLHF
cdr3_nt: TGTGCCAGCAGCCACCGGGACAGGGATTCACCCCTCCACTTT

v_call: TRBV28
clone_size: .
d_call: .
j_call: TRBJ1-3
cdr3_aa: CASSPGLSGNTIYF
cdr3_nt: TGTGCCAGCAGTCCAGGGTTGTCTGGAAACACCATATATTTT

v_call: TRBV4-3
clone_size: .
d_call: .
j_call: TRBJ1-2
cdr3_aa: CASSQVRGVNYGYTF
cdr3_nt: TGCGCCAGCAGCCAAGTTAGGGGCGTCAACTATGGCTACACCTTC